The clone carrying this T cell receptor beta chain showed up many times. The antigen remains unidentified. This specimen comes from a study of T-cell reconstitution after alpha-beta-depleted transplantation in children. The study's findings and limits: A year post-transplant, T-cell counts and diversity derived mostly from newly produced T cells. Some patients' high day-60 TCRbeta diversity was attributed to recipient cells surviving conditioning.

Germline V gene data show CDR1 as MNHEY and CDR2 as SMNVEV (reference sequence). V was clipped by 7 bases and J by 0 bases, with 9 bases between them. CDR3 length equals 13 residues. Using unique molecular identifiers, the investigators prepared the TCRbeta library. Via MiXCR, TCRdb re-called the PCR reads, giving one row per CDR3 protein. In the table there are roughly 250,000 distinct CDR3 sequences, approximately 8.9% of which are singletons. The clonotype originates from a male patient younger than 18 who had a stem cell transplant for acute lymphoblastic leukemia, so the T cells may come from the graft donor. The chain has TRBV27 and TRBJ1-1; D unclear. The source material was PBMCs, mostly from graft donor cells, sampled 180 days after TCRalphabeta/CD19-depleted stem cell transplant. CDR3 sequence reads: CASNSAMNTEAFF. The CDR3 nucleotides are TGTGCCAGCAATTCAGCCATGAACACTGAAGCTTTCTTT.